This record concerns one T cell receptor (beta chain) sequence. Its antigen remains unknown. The data derive from a study of immune evolution from preneoplasia to lung adenocarcinoma. Premalignant or tumor cells were enriched by macro-dissection after pathologic assessment. Study-wide results and limits: Normal lung had highest clonality; later lesions appeared denser, more diverse. Top clone frequencies peaked in normal lung, apparently declining through invasive adenocarcinoma.

TCRdb's copy holds only in-frame clones and misses some; the assay was immunoSEQ multiplex PCR. The sample lists 4,000 or so clones, 82% occurring once. Specimen: FFPE invasive lung adenocarcinoma tissue. The sequence was collected from a person between 65 and 80 years old with invasive lung adenocarcinoma.

Here the CDR3 reads CSVEGGYTGELFF. CDR3 in DNA: TGCAGCGTTGAAGGAGGCTACACCGGGGAGCTGTTTTTT. This chain links TRBV29-1 with TRBJ2-2; D ambiguous. CDR3 size: 13 residues. Germline-derived CDR1 and CDR2 are SQVTM and ANQGSEA. Trimming pared 1 base from V and 3 bases from J, leaving 6 bases between.